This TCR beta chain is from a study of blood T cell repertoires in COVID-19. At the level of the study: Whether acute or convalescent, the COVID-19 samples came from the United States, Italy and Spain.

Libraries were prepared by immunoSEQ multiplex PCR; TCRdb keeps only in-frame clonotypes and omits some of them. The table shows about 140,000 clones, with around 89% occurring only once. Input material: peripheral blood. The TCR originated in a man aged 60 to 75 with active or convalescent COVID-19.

The CDR3 reads CASSFDSSSNQPQHF. CDR3 coding DNA: TGTGCCAGCAGCTTTGACAGCAGTAGCAATCAGCCCCAGCATTTT. V is TRBV7-2 and J is TRBJ1-5, with D tentatively TRBD1 (5 bases). Between the trimmed V and J ends, which lost 3 bases and 0 bases, there was a span of 9 bases. The CDR3 has 15 residues. The germline CDR1 and CDR2 sequences are SGHTA and FQGNSA.